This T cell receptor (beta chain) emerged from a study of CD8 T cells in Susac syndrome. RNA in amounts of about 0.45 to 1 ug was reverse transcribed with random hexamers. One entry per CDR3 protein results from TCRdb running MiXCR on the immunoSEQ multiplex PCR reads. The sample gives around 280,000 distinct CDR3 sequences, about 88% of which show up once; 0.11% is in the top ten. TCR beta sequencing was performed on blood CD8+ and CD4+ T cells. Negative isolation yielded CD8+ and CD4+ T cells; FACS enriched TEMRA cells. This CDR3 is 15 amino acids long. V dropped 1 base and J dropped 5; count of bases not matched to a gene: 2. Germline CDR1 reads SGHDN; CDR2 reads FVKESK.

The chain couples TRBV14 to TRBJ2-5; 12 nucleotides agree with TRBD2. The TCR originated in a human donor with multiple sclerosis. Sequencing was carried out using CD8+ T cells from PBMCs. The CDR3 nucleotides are TGTGCCAGCAGCCAAGGACTAGCGGGAGATGAGACCCAGTACTTC. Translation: CASSQGLAGDETQYF.